The source of this T cell receptor beta chain is a study of OX40 agonist ivuxolimab in advanced cancers. Findings of the study overall: Normalized T-cell clonal expansion was also low in a subset of nonresponders. Expanded clones were, on average, more numerous in CD8+ T cells than in CD4+.

V lost 6 bases and J lost 1; bases outside the gene matches: 4. The CDR3 loop spans 14 amino acids. CDR1 is MNHNY, CDR2 SVGAGI, per germline (reference sequence). About this clone itself: Its antigen is undetermined.

Here immunoSEQ multiplex PCR was the method, and the copy in TCRdb shows in-frame clones only, minus some. The sample has some 74,000 clones, around 85% seen once; the top ten hold 3.5% to 4.5%. This specimen consisted of CD4+ or CD8+ T cells sorted from blood, obtained in a trial of the OX40 agonist ivuxolimab. The V and J genes are TRBV6-6 and TRBJ2-7; 9 nucleotides align to TRBD2. This TCR came from an adult with an advanced solid tumor such as melanoma, head and neck, liver or kidney cancer. The CDR3: CASSSAGGSYEQYF. The DNA for the CDR3 is TGTGCCAGCAGCTCAGCGGGAGGTTCCTACGAGCAGTACTTC.